A single sample is the source of the 2 T cell receptor beta chains below, sequenced in a study of shared clonotypes between healthy human individuals. The method was immunoSEQ multiplex PCR; TCRdb's version includes in-frame clones alone and lacks a portion of them. The profile covers nearly 500,000 clones, with over 60% appearing a single time and 10% to 15% taken by the ten largest. Sequencing used PBMCs. Every receptor here comes from a woman aged 40 to 49 in good health. Some clones in this sample may be carry-over from other donors' samples.

This chain joins TRBV4-1 and TRBJ1-5; tentative D call: TRBD1 (6 bases). The ends were cut back, 0 bases at V and 5 bases at J, with 11 bases in the middle. This CDR3 is 15 amino acids long. Germline-derived CDR1 and CDR2 are MGHRA and YSYEKL. As DNA, the CDR3 is TGCGCCAGCAGCCAAGAGGGAGGGGGGTATCAGCCCCAGCATTTT. Amino acid sequence: CASSQEGGGYQPQHF.

This chain links TRBV28 with TRBJ1-4, with D possibly TRBD1 on 6 matching bases. CDR1 is MDHEN and CDR2 is SYDVKM in the germline V gene. Trimming left V 6 bases short and J 5 bases short, with 13 bases between. This CDR3 has 14 amino acids. The CDR3 coding sequence is TGTGCCAGCAGGAAGACAGGTCGAAATGAAAAACTGTTTTTT. This translates into CASRKTGRNEKLFF.